This T cell receptor beta chain was recovered during a study of early T cells in non-severe SARS-CoV-2 infection. TCRdb re-derived calls from the 5' RACE reads in MiXCR, one entry per CDR3 protein. The data contain fewer than 40,000 distinct CDR3 sequences, under 8% of them singletons. V was cut by 5 bases and J by 8 bases, with 12 bases left in between. The CDR3 spans 12 residues. Germline CDR1 and CDR2: SGHAT and FQNNGV. This clonotype was seen a handful of times. The TCR originated in an adult who was a healthcare worker with PCR-confirmed SARS-CoV-2 infection or an uninfected control (not recorded which). The genes are TRBV11-2 and TRBJ1-2; TRBD1 is a possible D gene (6 bases). The specimen sequenced was whole blood. CDR3 DNA: TGTGCCAGCAGCCCCGACAGGCCCGGCTACACCTTC. Its protein product is CASSPDRPGYTF.